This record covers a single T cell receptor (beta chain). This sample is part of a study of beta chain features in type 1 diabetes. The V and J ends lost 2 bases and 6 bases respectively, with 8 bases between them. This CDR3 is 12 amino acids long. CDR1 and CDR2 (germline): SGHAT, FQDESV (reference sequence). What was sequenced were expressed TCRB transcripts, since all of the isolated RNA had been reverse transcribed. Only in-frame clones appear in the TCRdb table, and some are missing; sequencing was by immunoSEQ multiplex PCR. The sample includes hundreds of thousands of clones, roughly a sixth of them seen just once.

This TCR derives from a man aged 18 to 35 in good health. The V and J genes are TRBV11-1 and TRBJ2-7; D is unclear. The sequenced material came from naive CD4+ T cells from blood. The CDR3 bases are TGTGCCAGCAGCTTAAAGCGATCCGAGCAGTACTTC. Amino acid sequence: CASSLKRSEQYF.